The present entry profiles one T cell receptor beta chain with its context. The V gene lost 4 bases and the J gene lost 5 bases, with 18 bases spanning the gap. This CDR3 is built from 15 residues. The germline V gene encodes CDR1 SGHNT and CDR2 YYREEE (reference sequence). Profiled with immunoSEQ multiplex PCR; TCRdb holds only in-frame clones, not every one. The sample has 65,000 to 95,000 clones, 91% seen once; the top ten hold 2% to 2.5%. This sample is drawn from a study of OX40 agonist ivuxolimab in advanced cancers. The chain links TRBV5-4 to TRBJ2-5, with D perhaps matching TRBD1 (6 bases). Sequencing used CD4+ or CD8+ T cells sorted from blood, obtained in a trial of the OX40 agonist ivuxolimab. The clonotype comes from an adult with an advanced solid tumor such as melanoma, head and neck, liver or kidney cancer. Here the CDR3 reads CASSKDQGPGETQYF. CDR3 bases: TGTGCCAGCAGCAAAGACCAGGGGCCGGGGGAGACCCAGTACTTC.